Sequencing of this TCR beta chain was carried out in a study of cytomegalovirus exposure and HLA in healthy donors. Germline CDR1 reads MNHEY; CDR2 reads SMNVEV (reference sequence). The V gene end was trimmed by 6 bases and the J gene end by 4 bases; junction bases not matched to a gene: 7. CDR3 size: 14 residues. Worth noting for this clone: What it binds is unknown.

The PCR made use of 60 Vbeta and 13 Jbeta primers. The data were produced by immunoSEQ multiplex PCR, yet TCRdb's version contains in-frame clones alone and is incomplete. The table lists 100,000 to 150,000 clones, about 74% of them singletons. Broader study findings: The study found most TCR sequences rare, yet found some public TCRs in many donors. Sequencing had likely introduced a cluster of highly shared sequence variants as an artifact. In a later analysis, a missense DCLRE1C variant was linked to TCR beta V- and J-gene trimming. A later analysis linked about 17,000 TCR beta sequences to HLA alleles at 0.05 false discovery rate.

The receptor comes from a woman in her forties or fifties in good health and CMV-seropositive. The J gene is TRBJ1-2, the V gene TRBV27; 8 bases fit TRBD1. Source material: PBMCs. CDR3 DNA sequence: TGTGCCAGCAGACTCTCGGACAGGGCCTATGGCTACACCTTC. It is translated as CASRLSDRAYGYTF.